This T cell receptor beta chain was profiled in a study of OX40 agonist ivuxolimab in advanced cancers. Broadly, across the study: The costimulatory receptor OX40 (CD134) was targeted by ivuxolimab, a fully human IgG2 agonistic monoclonal antibody. Intravenous ivuxolimab was administered to patients every 2 weeks at six dose levels: 0.01, 0.1, 0.3, 1.5, 3 and 10 mg/kg. Of the 52 patients in dose escalation, some 20 had hepatocellular carcinoma, some 15 had melanoma, 9 had renal cell carcinoma and 9 had head and neck cancer. The dose-escalation cohort was around 83% male with a mean age of about 65 years, ranging from about 23 to 85. Patients were allowed to have had prior anti-PD-1, anti-PD-L1 or anti-CTLA-4 therapy, and around 43% of the dose-escalation patients had been treated with checkpoint inhibitors. Partial responses occurred in three dose-escalation patients: two with cutaneous melanoma and one with hepatocellular carcinoma. The purpose of peripheral TCRbeta sequencing was to test whether ivuxolimab changed TCR sequence diversity and led to clonal T-cell expansion. The monotherapy dose-escalation portion (N of about 50 patients) of the phase I ivuxolimab trial is reported in the paper.

This clone was detected only once. The specificity of this receptor is unknown. No clone much larger than this one lies a single base away; base qualities are absent. Overall results and qualifications from the work: After ivuxolimab, expanded clones were on average more numerous among CD8+ T cells than among CD4+ T cells. Low levels of normalized T-cell clonal expansion were also seen in some nonresponding patients. Antigen specificity was not determined for the clonally expanded peripheral T cells. At doses of 0.1 to 3.0 mg/kg, clonal expansion of both CD4+ and CD8+ blood T cells was observed from baseline to week 6. Partial responders in the 0.1-3.0 mg/kg groups had among the lowest normalized peripheral clonal expansion, especially among CD8+ T cells.

For sequencing of the TCRbeta CDR3 region, genomic DNA was extracted from the sorted cells. TCRbeta CDR3 regions were sequenced using the immunoSEQ Assay. In its TCRdb copy, this immuneACCESS table keeps in-frame sequences only and misses some clones. Where compared with another copy, unresolved V genes explain less than half of these, and the others have no known cause. Present in this sample are over 55,000 clones, roughly 88% of which were seen just once. The biggest ten clones account for more than 9.5% of the sample. Patients with a history of autoimmune disease or receiving systemic immunosuppression were excluded from the trial. In every dose cohort, peripheral blood was drawn for TCR sequencing at baseline, cycle 4 day 1, and cycle 7 day 1. Samples came from an open-label, multicenter, first-in-human phase I dose-escalation trial of ivuxolimab. Adults with locally advanced or metastatic melanoma, renal cell carcinoma, hepatocellular carcinoma or head and neck squamous cell carcinoma were enrolled in the trial. Before TCR sequencing, CD4+ and CD8+ T cells were separately sorted from peripheral blood.

The material was CD4+ or CD8+ T cells sorted from blood, obtained in a trial of the OX40 agonist ivuxolimab. The TCR was taken from an adult with an advanced solid tumor such as melanoma, head and neck, liver or kidney cancer.

The nucleotides are TGTGCCAGCAGCTATGGGGGTTTCGATGGCTACACCTTC. Its amino acids are CASSYGGFDGYTF. The sequence joins TRBV7-2 to TRBJ1-2, and the D gene may be TRBD1, 5 bases matching. V is pared back by 4 bases and J by 6 bases, with 12 bases lying between the germline termini. Reading from cysteine to phenylalanine, the CDR3 counts 13 amino acids. Left in the record is the CDR3 DNA by itself, 39 bases read in frame from the first base. From a lookup of the germline V gene, CDR1 and CDR2 are SGHTA and FQGNSA.